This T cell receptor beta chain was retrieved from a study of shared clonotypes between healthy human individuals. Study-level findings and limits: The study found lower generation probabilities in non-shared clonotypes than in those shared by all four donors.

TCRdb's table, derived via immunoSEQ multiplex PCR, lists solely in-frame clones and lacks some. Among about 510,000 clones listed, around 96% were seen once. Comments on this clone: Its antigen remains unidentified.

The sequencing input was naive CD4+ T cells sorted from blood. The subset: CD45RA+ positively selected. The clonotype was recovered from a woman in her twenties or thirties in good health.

Written as DNA, the CDR3 is TGTGCCAGCTCACCACCCCAATCGGAAGAGCAGTACTTC. This codes for CASSPPQSEEQYF. The J gene is TRBJ2-7, the V gene TRBV18; D is uncertain. From germline, CDR1 is KGHSH and CDR2 LQKENI. The CDR3 loop spans 13 amino acids. Trimming stripped 0 bases from V and 7 bases from J, with 10 bases between.